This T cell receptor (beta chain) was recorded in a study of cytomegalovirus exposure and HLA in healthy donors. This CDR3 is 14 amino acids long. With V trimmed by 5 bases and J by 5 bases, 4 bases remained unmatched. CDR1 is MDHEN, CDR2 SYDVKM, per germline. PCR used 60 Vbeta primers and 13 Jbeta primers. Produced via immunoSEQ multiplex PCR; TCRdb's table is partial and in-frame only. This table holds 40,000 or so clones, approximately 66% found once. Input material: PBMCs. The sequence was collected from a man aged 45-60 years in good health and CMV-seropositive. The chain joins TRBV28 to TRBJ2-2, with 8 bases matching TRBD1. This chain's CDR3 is CASSPGGWTGELFF. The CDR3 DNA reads TGTGCCAGCAGTCCAGGGGGCTGGACCGGGGAGCTGTTTTTT.